Shown below are 27 T cell receptor beta chains from a single sample sequenced in a study of low-dose radiotherapy and immunotherapy resistance in tumors. Sample time point: before trial treatment. TRAV- and TRBV-specific primers were used for first-strand cDNA, which covered alpha and beta chains. Using a constant-region primer together with a V-primer adapter, TCRs were subjected to 15 to 25 PCR cycles of amplification. TCRdb re-analysed the reads in MiXCR, keeping a single row per CDR3 protein. The table lists tens of thousands of distinct CDR3 sequences, around 30% of them singletons. Sequenced here: PBMCs, sampled before treatment. The receptor set was obtained from a female donor with ovarian cancer.

To note about this clonotype: With a far larger clone one base away, a read error is the likely cause. CDR3 sequence (DNA): TGTGCCAGCAGCCAACCCGGGACTAGTGGCGTCGGGCAGTACTTC. Amino acid sequence: CASSQPGTSGVGQYF. The chain employs TRBV13 and TRBJ2-7; TRBD2 matches at 8 bases. The V gene end was trimmed by 5 bases and the J gene end by 9 bases; junction bases not matched to a gene: 15. Germline V gives CDR1 PRHDT, CDR2 FYEKMQ (reference sequence). The CDR3 extends over 15 amino acids.

This clonotype showed up many times. The rearrangement joins TRBV5-1 to TRBJ2-6; 10 bases match TRBD1. Germline V CDR1 and CDR2: SGHRS, YFSETQ. Trimming cost V 8 bases and J 2 bases; bases outside gene matches: 7. The CDR3 is 16 residues long. As DNA, the CDR3 is TGCGCCAGTCACCGGGACAGGGGAACTGGGGCCAACGTCCTGACTTTC. It encodes CASHRDRGTGANVLTF.

Remarks on this clonotype: Germline and junction disagree at one end, which may indicate a read error. The genes are TRBV19 and TRBJ1-1, with D maybe TRBD1 (6 bases). The germline gives CDR1 LNHDA, CDR2 SQIVND (reference sequence). CDR3 size: 13 residues. The CDR3 protein is CASSSYRATVAFF. The CDR3, as DNA: TGTGCCAGTAGTAGCTACAGGGCCACTGTAGCTTTCTTT.

V and J are TRBV18 and TRBJ1-6; D gene ambiguous. The CDR3 contains 15 residues. V dropped 3 bases and J dropped 6 bases, with 12 bases sitting between them. The germline V gene has CDR1 KGHSH and CDR2 LQKENI. Here the CDR3 reads CASSPDGGSNSPLHF. The CDR3 bases are TGTGCCAGCTCACCGGACGGAGGCTCTAATTCACCCCTCCACTTT.

Points on this clonotype: A read error is the likely source, as a far larger clone sits one nucleotide away. J is TRBJ2-7 and V is TRBV5-4; no clear D. The ends were cut back, 2 bases at V and 7 bases at J, with 19 bases in the middle. CDR3 length: 15 residues. The germline CDR1 and CDR2 sequences are SGHNT and YYREEE (reference sequence). CDR3 in amino acids: CASSFGYPSGNEQYF. The CDR3 nucleotides read TGTGCCAGCAGCTTCGGCTACCCGTCGGGCAATGAGCAGTACTTC.

On this clonotype: A read error likely explains this, since a far larger clone differs by one base. The V gene is TRBV4-2, the J gene TRBJ2-1, with TRBD1 matching over 7 bases. The CDR3 extends over 13 amino acids. Looked up from germline, CDR1 is LGHNA and CDR2 is YNFKEQ. V shed 1 base and J 10 bases; nucleotides not matched to a gene: 4. The CDR3 region is CASSQGQGNEQFF. The CDR3, as DNA: TGTGCCAGCAGCCAAGGACAGGGAAACGAGCAGTTCTTC.

This clonotype was counted ten times or more. DNA of the CDR3: TGCGCCAGCAGCCAGACTAGCGGGCCCGGGGAGCTGTTTTTT. This encodes CASSQTSGPGELFF. The chain has TRBV4-1 and TRBJ2-2; TRBD2 matches 10 bases. V trimming: 3 bases; J trimming: 6 bases; junction bases outside the gene matches: 1. The CDR3 runs 14 residues. Germline V gene data show CDR1 as MGHRA and CDR2 as YSYEKL.

As for this clonotype: One base separates it from a far larger clone, so it is likely a read error. CDR3 protein: CATKGAYEQFF. DNA for the CDR3: TGTGCCACCAAAGGGGCCTACGAGCAGTTCTTC. This rearrangement joins TRBV6-5 to TRBJ2-1, with D possibly being TRBD1 (5 bases). Trimming left V 10 bases short and J 10 bases short, with 14 bases between. The germline gives CDR1 MNHEY, CDR2 SVGAGI. The length of the CDR3 is 11 residues.

This clonotype has ten or more counts. The chain uses TRBV7-2 and TRBJ1-3, with 8 bases that match TRBD1. Unmatched junction bases numbered 6, after V lost 5 bases and J lost 0 bases. This CDR3 is built from 16 residues. Germline-derived CDR1 and CDR2 are SGHTA and FQGNSA. CDR3 sequence: CASSPDRASSGNTIYF. In DNA form, the CDR3 reads TGTGCCAGCAGCCCGGACAGGGCTAGCTCTGGAAACACCATATATTTT.

This clonotype is deemed medium-sized. The chain uses TRBV12-3 or TRBV12-4 and TRBJ2-2, with D possibly matching TRBD1 (6 bases). The CDR3 is made up of 13 amino acids. V was cut by 5 bases and J by 7 bases, with 11 bases left in between. The CDR3 sequence: CASSTQGNGELFF. CDR3 nucleotides: TGTGCCAGCAGTACACAGGGTAACGGGGAGCTGTTTTTT.

This clonotype showed up many times. V gene TRBV20-1 combines with J gene TRBJ2-1; D gene uncertain. Trimming stripped 3 bases from V and 0 bases from J, with 6 bases between. The CDR3 totals 13 residues. Germline V gene sequence: CDR1 DFQATT, CDR2 SNEGSKA (reference sequence). The CDR3 sequence: CSASWSSYNEQFF. The CDR3 region has the DNA TGCAGTGCTAGTTGGAGCTCCTACAATGAGCAGTTCTTC.

This clonotype was counted ten times or more. One junction end disagrees with the germline gene, perhaps due to a read error. This chain uses TRBV5-1 with TRBJ1-4; D gene unclear. Germline CDR1 reads SGHRS; CDR2 reads YFSETQ. The CDR3 extends over 15 amino acids. DNA for the CDR3: TGTGCCAGCAGCGAAGAGGGTAGGGTCGGCGAAAAACTGTTTTTT. It translates to CASSEEGRVGEKLFF.

The chain uses TRBV7-2 and TRBJ2-3; TRBD1 is a possible D gene (7 bases). Germline V gene sequence: CDR1 SGHTA, CDR2 FQGNSA. The CDR3 sequence is 15 residues long. V was pared by 5 bases and J by 3 bases, with 15 bases between. The CDR3 loop is CASSTQGGSTDTQYF. The CDR3 DNA follows: TGTGCCAGCAGCACCCAGGGGGGATCAACAGATACGCAGTATTTT. The complete variable domain, with remaining parts taken from reference TRBV7-2 and TRBJ2-3, reads GAGVSQSPSNKVTEKGKDVELRCDPISGHTALYWYRQSLGQGLEFLIYFQGNSAPDKSGLPSDRFSAERTGGSVSTLTIQRTQQEDSAVYLCASSTQGGSTDTQYFGPGTRLTVL.

On this clonotype itself: Its ends do not fully match the called genes, so a read error is possible. This chain joins TRBV5-1 and TRBJ2-1; 7 nucleotides line up with TRBD1. The CDR3 sequence is 15 residues long. Per germline, CDR1 SGHRS and CDR2 YFSETQ. The CDR3 is CASSAPGQPYNEQFF. CDR3 bases: TGTGCCAGCAGCGCACCGGGACAGCCCTACAATGAGCAGTTCTTC.

The chain couples TRBV5-8 to TRBJ2-1, with TRBD2 matching over 9 bases. This CDR3 has 14 amino acids. The V and J ends lost 4 bases and 10 bases, in that order; junction bases with no gene match: 9. From germline, CDR1 is SGHTS and CDR2 YDEGEE. CDR3 sequence reads: CASSLGGTSWEQFF. For the CDR3, the DNA is TGTGCCAGCAGCCTCGGCGGGACTAGCTGGGAGCAGTTCTTC.

Notes on this clonotype: One base separates it from a far larger clone, so it is likely a read error. CDR3 DNA: TGTGCCAGCAGCTCAACCACAGGGACCATTCAGCACTTC. Its translation is CASSSTTGTIQHF. V is TRBV5-8 and J is TRBJ2-4; TRBD1 might be the D (6 bases). CDR1 is SGHTS and CDR2 is YDEGEE in the germline V gene. This CDR3 is built from 13 residues.

The gene calls are TRBV6-1 and TRBJ2-7, with a tentative D call TRBD2 (6 bases). The CDR3 is made up of 15 amino acids. Deletions cut 5 bases from V and 3 bases from J, with 17 bases between. Per germline, CDR1 MNHNS and CDR2 SASEGT. The chain's CDR3 is CASSSDSGGVYEQYF. The CDR3 nucleotides are TGTGCCAGCAGTTCCGATAGCGGAGGGGTCTACGAGCAGTACTTC.

The chain combines TRBV7-2 with TRBJ2-1; 10 nucleotides match TRBD2. CDR1 and CDR2 from the germline V gene are SGHTA and FQGNSA. The CDR3 consists of 14 residues. V shed 3 bases, J shed 12 bases, and the junction held 8 bases outside the gene matches. CDR3 loop: CASSLSQVAGGQFF. In nucleotides, the CDR3 is TGTGCCAGCAGCTTGTCCCAAGTAGCGGGGGGGCAGTTCTTC. Drawing the rest from reference TRBV7-2 and TRBJ2-1, the complete variable domain is GAGVSQSPSNKVTEKGKDVELRCDPISGHTALYWYRQSLGQGLEFLIYFQGNSAPDKSGLPSDRFSAERTGGSVSTLTIQRTQQEDSAVYLCASSLSQVAGGQFFGPGTRLTVL.

There are many counts of this clonotype. This chain uses TRBV9 with TRBJ1-1, with D possibly TRBD1 on 6 matching bases. The V gene lost 6 bases and the J gene lost 1 base, with 10 bases spanning the gap. This CDR3 contains 13 residues. Germline lookup yields CDR1 SGDLS and CDR2 YYNGEE. CDR3 sequence: CASTRDTNTEAFF. The CDR3 coding sequence is TGTGCCAGCACCAGGGACACGAACACTGAAGCTTTCTTT. The full variable domain, with the rest looked up from reference TRBV9 and TRBJ1-1, is DSGVTQTPKHLITATGQRVTLRCSPRSGDLSVYWYQQSLDQGLQFLIQYYNGEERAKGNILERFSAQQFPDLHSELNLSSLELGDSALYFCASTRDTNTEAFFGQGTRLTVV.

Regarding this clonotype: At one boundary the junction diverges from the germline segment, which might be a read error. The genes are TRBV20-1 and TRBJ2-7; D unresolved. CDR3 length equals 13 residues. The germline CDR1 and CDR2 sequences are DFQATT and SNEGSKA (reference sequence). The CDR3 is CSAREGRSYEQYF. The CDR3 DNA follows: TGCAGTGCTCGAGAAGGGCGGTCCTACGAGCAGTACTTC.

This chain uses TRBV28 with TRBJ2-3; D assignment may be TRBD1 or TRBD2 (5 bases each). The CDR3 has 15 residues. Germline assignment: CDR1 MDHEN and CDR2 SYDVKM. The V end was cut by 6 bases, the J end by 2 bases, with 15 bases between. CDR3 nucleotides: TGTGCCAGCAGCGAGTCCGGGGCCATCACAGATACGCAGTATTTT. Protein: CASSESGAITDTQYF.

This clonotype was observed a single time. A far larger clone is off by one base, so a read error is likely. The chain employs TRBV28 and TRBJ2-1; 12 nucleotides match TRBD1. V trimming: 5 bases; J trimming: 10 bases; junction bases outside the gene matches: 9. This CDR3 has 15 residues. Per germline, CDR1 MDHEN and CDR2 SYDVKM. The CDR3 region has the DNA TGTGCCAGCAGTGCAACGGGACAGGGGGCCTACGAGCAGTTCTTC. Protein product: CASSATGQGAYEQFF.

This sequence joins TRBV29-1 and TRBJ2-1; D is unclear. V was cut by 7 bases and J by 12 bases, with 22 bases left in between. The CDR3 has 13 amino acids. Germline V gives CDR1 SQVTM, CDR2 ANQGSEA. DNA for the CDR3: TGCAGCGCTAGTAAAGTTGGCACAGATACGCAGTTCTTC. The encoded protein is CSASKVGTDTQFF.

The chain links TRBV5-4 to TRBJ2-3; maybe TRBD2 (6 bases). The CDR3 has 17 residues. The V end lost 5 bases, the J end lost 3 bases, and 22 bases lay between the germline ends. Germline CDR1 SGHNT, CDR2 YYREEE (reference sequence). CDR3: CASRYRGGAVRTDTQYF. For the CDR3, the DNA is TGTGCCAGCAGGTACAGAGGCGGGGCTGTAAGGACAGATACGCAGTATTTT.

This clonotype came up many times. V and J are TRBV5-1 and TRBJ1-2; tentative D call: TRBD1 (5 bases). Looked up from germline, CDR1 is SGHRS and CDR2 is YFSETQ. This CDR3 has 14 amino acids. The germline V and J ends were trimmed by 0 bases and 10 bases, with 16 bases remaining between them. CDR3: CASSLAGGLGIYTF. CDR3 bases: TGCGCCAGCAGCTTGGCCGGGGGTCTCGGGATCTACACCTTC. Complete variable domain (other parts from reference TRBV5-1 and TRBJ1-2): KAGVTQTPRYLIKTRGQQVTLSCSPISGHRSVSWYQQTPGQGLQFLFEYFSETQRNKGNFPGRFSGRQFSNSRSEMNVSTLELGDSALYLCASSLAGGLGIYTFGSGTRLTVV.

This clonotype was seen repeatedly, ten times or more. The V gene is TRBV6-6, the J gene TRBJ1-5; the match to TRBD1 covers 7 bases. The V gene's germline CDR1 is MNHNY and CDR2 SVGAGI (reference sequence). The CDR3 length is 13 residues. The junction had 6 bases not matched to a gene; V was cut back by 6 bases and J by 7 bases. Here the CDR3 DNA reads TGTGCCAGCAGAACCCAGGGGGGACAGCCCCAGCATTTT. As protein: CASRTQGGQPQHF.

This clonotype has only a few counts. V is TRBV4-3 and J is TRBJ1-5; D not resolved. The germline V gene has CDR1 LGHNA and CDR2 YSLEER. The CDR3 totals 13 residues. The V end lost 4 bases, the J end lost 5 bases, and 9 bases lay between the germline ends. In DNA, the CDR3 is TGCGCCAGCAGCCTCGGGCGAGATCAGCCCCAGCATTTT. Amino acid sequence: CASSLGRDQPQHF.